The clone carrying this T cell receptor (beta chain) was seen ten or more times. TCR beta CDR3 regions were amplified from RNA transcripts. Following a first-round RT-PCR that used HTBI primers, a second-round multiplex PCR was carried out. MiXCR, applied by TCRdb to the multiplex PCR reads, yields one record per CDR3 protein. The repertoire holds about 660,000 distinct CDR3 sequences, with over 40% as singletons. A volume of approximately 10 ml of fresh peripheral blood supplied the PBMCs. CDR1 and CDR2 from the germline V gene are LNHDA and SQIVND (reference sequence). The CDR3 extends over 14 amino acids. V trimming: 5 bases; J trimming: 7 bases; junction bases outside the gene matches: 6. This sample stems from a study of Graves' ophthalmopathy and Graves' hyperthyroidism. Study overall: Prior to any treatment, peripheral blood was collected at the time of initial diagnosis.

The chain is built from TRBV19 and TRBJ1-5; 9 bases fit TRBD1. The TCR comes from an adult man with Graves' ophthalmopathy. Sequencing was carried out using peripheral blood. The CDR3 nucleotides are TGTGCCAGTAGTGAAACAGGGGGCAGGCAGCCCCAGCATTTT. This gives the protein CASSETGGRQPQHF.